This T cell receptor beta chain came from a study of cytomegalovirus exposure and HLA in healthy donors. CDR1 is MDHEN and CDR2 is SYDVKM in the germline V gene. This CDR3 has 14 amino acids. V lost 2 bases and J 8 bases, leaving 12 bases between the germline ends. Both 60 Vbeta primers and 13 Jbeta primers went into the PCR. The protocol was immunoSEQ multiplex PCR, while the TCRdb copy is restricted to in-frame clones and leaves out a portion. The sample has 75,000 to 80,000 clones; the top ten hold about 4.1%. Findings and caveats of the study: The investigators catalogued 180 or so TCR beta chains as cytomegalovirus-associated.

In the case of this clone: Its antigen is unidentified.

Sequenced: PBMCs. The rearrangement uses TRBV28 and TRBJ1-4, with D tentatively TRBD1 (6 bases). The TCR was taken from a man aged 18 to 35 in good health and CMV-seropositive. CDR3 DNA sequence: TGTGCCAGCAGTTTAACACAAGGACAGGAAAAACTGTTTTTT. It is translated as CASSLTQGQEKLFF.